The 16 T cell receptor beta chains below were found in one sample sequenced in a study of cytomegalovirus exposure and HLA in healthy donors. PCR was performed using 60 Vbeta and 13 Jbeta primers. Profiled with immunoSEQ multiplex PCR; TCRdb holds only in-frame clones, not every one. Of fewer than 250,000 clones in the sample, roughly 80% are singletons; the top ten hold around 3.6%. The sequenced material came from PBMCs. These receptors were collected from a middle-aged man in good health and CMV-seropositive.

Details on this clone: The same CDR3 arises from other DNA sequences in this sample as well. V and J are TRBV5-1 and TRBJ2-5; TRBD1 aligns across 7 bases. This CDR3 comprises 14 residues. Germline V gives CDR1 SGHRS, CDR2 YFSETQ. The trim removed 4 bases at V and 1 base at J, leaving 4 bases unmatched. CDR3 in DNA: TGCGCCAGCAGCCCGGGACAGATCCAAGAGACCCAGTACTTC. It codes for CASSPGQIQETQYF. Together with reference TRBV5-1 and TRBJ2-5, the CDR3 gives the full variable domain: KAGVTQTPRYLIKTRGQQVTLSCSPISGHRSVSWYQQTPGQGLQFLFEYFSETQRNKGNFPGRFSGRQFSNSRSEMNVSTLELGDSALYLCASSPGQIQETQYFGPGTRLLVL.

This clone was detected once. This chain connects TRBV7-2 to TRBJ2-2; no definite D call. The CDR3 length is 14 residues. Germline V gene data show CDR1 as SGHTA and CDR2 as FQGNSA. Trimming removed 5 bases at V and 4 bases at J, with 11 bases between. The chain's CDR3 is CASSKLSRTGELFF. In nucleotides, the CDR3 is TGTGCCAGCAGCAAGCTTAGCCGCACCGGGGAGCTGTTTTTT. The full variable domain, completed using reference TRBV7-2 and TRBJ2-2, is GAGVSQSPSNKVTEKGKDVELRCDPISGHTALYWYRQSLGQGLEFLIYFQGNSAPDKSGLPSDRFSAERTGGSVSTLTIQRTQQEDSAVYLCASSKLSRTGELFFGEGSRLTVL.

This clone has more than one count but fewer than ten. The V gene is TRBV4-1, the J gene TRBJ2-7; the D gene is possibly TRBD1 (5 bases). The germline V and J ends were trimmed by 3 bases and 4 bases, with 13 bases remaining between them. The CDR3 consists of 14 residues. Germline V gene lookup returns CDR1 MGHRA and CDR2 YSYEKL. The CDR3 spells CASSHSGSLYEQYF. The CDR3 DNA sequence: TGCGCCAGCAGCCACTCAGGGTCACTTTACGAGCAGTACTTC.

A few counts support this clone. The CDR3 region has the DNA TGTGCCATCACGACAGGGCGGAACACTGAAGCTTTCTTT. It codes for CAITTGRNTEAFF. The chain combines TRBV10-3 with TRBJ1-1, with TRBD1 identical over 7 bases. The CDR3 is 13 amino acids. The V gene's germline CDR1 is ENHRY and CDR2 SYGVKD. The V and J ends lost 7 bases and 1 base, in that order; junction bases with no gene match: 3.

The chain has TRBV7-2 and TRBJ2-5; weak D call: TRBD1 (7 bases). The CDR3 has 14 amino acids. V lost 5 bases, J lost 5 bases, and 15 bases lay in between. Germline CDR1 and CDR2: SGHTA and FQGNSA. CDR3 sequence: CASSPRGVWETQYF. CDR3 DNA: TGTGCCAGCAGCCCCAGGGGGGTTTGGGAGACCCAGTACTTC.

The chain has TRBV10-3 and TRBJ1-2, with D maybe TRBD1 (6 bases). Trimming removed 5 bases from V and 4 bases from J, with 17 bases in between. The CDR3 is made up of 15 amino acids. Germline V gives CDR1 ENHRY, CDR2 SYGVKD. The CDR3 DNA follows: TGTGCCATCAGTCGGGGAGGGGGAGGTGTCTATGGCTACACCTTC. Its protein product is CAISRGGGGVYGYTF.

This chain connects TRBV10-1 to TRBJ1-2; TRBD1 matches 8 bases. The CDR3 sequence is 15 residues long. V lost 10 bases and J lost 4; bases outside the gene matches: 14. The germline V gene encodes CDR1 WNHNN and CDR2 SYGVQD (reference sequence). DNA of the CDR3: TGCGCCACCGATCCCGACAGGGGCCTCATCTATGGCTACACCTTC. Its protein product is CATDPDRGLIYGYTF.

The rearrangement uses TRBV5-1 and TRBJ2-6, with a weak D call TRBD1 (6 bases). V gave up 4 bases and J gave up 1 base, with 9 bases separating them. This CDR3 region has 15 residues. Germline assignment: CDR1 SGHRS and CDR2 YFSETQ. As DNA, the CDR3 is TGCGCCAGCAGCGATCAGGGGTCTGGGGCCAACGTCCTGACTTTC. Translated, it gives CASSDQGSGANVLTF.

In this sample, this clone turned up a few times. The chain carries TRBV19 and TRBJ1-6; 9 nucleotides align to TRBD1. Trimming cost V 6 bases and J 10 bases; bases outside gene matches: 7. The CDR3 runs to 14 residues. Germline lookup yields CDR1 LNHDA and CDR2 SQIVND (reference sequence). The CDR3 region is CASSKGQGTSPLHF. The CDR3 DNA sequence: TGTGCCAGTAGCAAGGGACAGGGTACCTCACCCCTCCACTTT. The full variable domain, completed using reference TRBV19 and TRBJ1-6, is DGGITQSPKYLFRKEGQNVTLSCEQNLNHDAMYWYRQDPGQGLRLIYYSQIVNDFQKGDIAEGYSVSREKKESFPLTVTSAQKNPTAFYLCASSKGQGTSPLHFGNGTRLTVT.

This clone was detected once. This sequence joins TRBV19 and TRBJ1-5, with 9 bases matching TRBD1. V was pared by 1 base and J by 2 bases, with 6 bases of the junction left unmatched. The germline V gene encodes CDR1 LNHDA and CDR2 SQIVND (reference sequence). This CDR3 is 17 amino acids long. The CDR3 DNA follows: TGTGCCAGTAGTATAGCAGGACAGGGGCAACGCAATCAGCCCCAGCATTTT. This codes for CASSIAGQGQRNQPQHF.

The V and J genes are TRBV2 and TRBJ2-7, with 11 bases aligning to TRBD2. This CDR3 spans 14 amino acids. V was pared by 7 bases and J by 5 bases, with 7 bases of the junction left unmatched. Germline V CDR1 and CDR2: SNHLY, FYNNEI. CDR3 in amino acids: CASTRLAGLNEQYF. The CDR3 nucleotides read TGTGCCAGCACCCGACTAGCGGGGTTGAACGAGCAGTACTTC.

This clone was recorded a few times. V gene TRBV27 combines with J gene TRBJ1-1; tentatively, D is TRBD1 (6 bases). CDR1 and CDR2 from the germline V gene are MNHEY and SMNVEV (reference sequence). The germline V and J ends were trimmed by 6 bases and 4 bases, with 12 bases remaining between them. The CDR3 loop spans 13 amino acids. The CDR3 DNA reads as TGTGCCAGCAGGCGGGGGGCGTCCACTGAAGCTTTCTTT. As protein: CASRRGASTEAFF.

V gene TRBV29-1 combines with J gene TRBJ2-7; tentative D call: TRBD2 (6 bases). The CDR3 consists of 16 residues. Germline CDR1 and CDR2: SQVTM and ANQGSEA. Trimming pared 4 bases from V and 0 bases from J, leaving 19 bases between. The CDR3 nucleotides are TGCAGCGTTGCCGGCCCCGGGAGATTGAACTCCTACGAGCAGTACTTC. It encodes CSVAGPGRLNSYEQYF.

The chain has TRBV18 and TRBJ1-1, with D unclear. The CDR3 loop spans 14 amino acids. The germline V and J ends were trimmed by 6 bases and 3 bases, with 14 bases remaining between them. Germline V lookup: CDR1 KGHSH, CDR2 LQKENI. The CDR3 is CASSFVERDTEAFF. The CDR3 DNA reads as TGTGCCAGCTCCTTCGTCGAGAGAGACACTGAAGCTTTCTTT.

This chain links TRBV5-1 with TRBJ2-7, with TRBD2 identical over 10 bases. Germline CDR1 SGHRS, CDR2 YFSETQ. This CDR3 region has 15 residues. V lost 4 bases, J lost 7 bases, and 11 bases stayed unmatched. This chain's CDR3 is CASSETSGSTREQYF. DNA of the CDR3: TGCGCCAGCAGCGAGACTAGCGGGTCGACACGGGAGCAGTACTTC.

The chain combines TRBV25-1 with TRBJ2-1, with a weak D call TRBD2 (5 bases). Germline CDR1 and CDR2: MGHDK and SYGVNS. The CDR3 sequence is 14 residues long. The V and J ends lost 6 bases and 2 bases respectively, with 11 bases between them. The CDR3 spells CASRTLGAYNEQFF. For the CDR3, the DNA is TGTGCCAGCAGGACCCTGGGAGCCTACAATGAGCAGTTCTTC.